The 21 T cell receptor beta chains in this list originate from one sample, sequenced in a study of cytomegalovirus exposure and HLA in healthy donors. PCR primers comprised 60 Vbeta and 13 Jbeta primers. TCRdb's table, derived via immunoSEQ multiplex PCR, lists solely in-frame clones and lacks some. The sample shows about 150,000 clones, around 9.7% of them seen only once. Sequenced input: PBMCs. The receptors come from a man over 45 in good health and CMV-seronegative.

This clone was recorded a few times. The chain couples TRBV5-4 to TRBJ2-2, with TRBD2 identical over 7 bases. V was clipped by 2 bases and J by 5 bases; unmatched bases: 3. The CDR3 contains 14 residues. Germline-derived CDR1 and CDR2 are SGHNT and YYREEE (reference sequence). The CDR3 here is CASSLAGLTGELFF. The CDR3 nucleotides read TGTGCCAGCAGCTTAGCGGGACTAACCGGGGAGCTGTTTTTT.

The rearrangement joins TRBV6-5 to TRBJ2-5; 8 bases are shared with TRBD1. Gene TRBJ2-7 matches the end of the DNA better, so the J call may be wrong. The germline V gene has CDR1 MNHEY and CDR2 SVGAGI. There are 12 residues in the CDR3. CDR3 nucleotides: TGTGCCAGCAGGACTGGACAGGGCGAGCAGTACTTC. This translates into CASRTGQGEQYF.

This clone was picked up a small number of times. The CDR3 is CASSVQLAGAINEQFF. CDR3 bases: TGTGCCAGCAGCGTTCAACTAGCGGGAGCGATTAATGAGCAGTTCTTC. The V call is TRBV5-4, the J call TRBJ2-1; 11 bases line up with TRBD2. Per the germline V gene, CDR1 is SGHNT and CDR2 is YYREEE (reference sequence). CDR3 size: 16 residues. V lost 4 bases and J lost 7; bases outside the gene matches: 10.

This clone was detected only a few times. This chain uses TRBV2 with TRBJ2-1; TRBD1 matches at 12 bases. This CDR3 region has 15 residues. Germline V gene data show CDR1 as SNHLY and CDR2 as FYNNEI. The V segment lost 9 bases and the J segment 9 bases; nucleotides outside the gene matches: 12. This chain's CDR3 is CARTRGQGASSEQFF. CDR3 DNA sequence: TGTGCCAGGACTCGGGGACAGGGGGCAAGTAGTGAGCAGTTCTTC. The full variable domain, completed using reference TRBV2 and TRBJ2-1, is EPEVTQTPSHQVTQMGQEVILRCVPISNHLYFYWYRQILGQKVEFLVSFYNNEISEKSEIFDDQFSVERPDGSNFTLKIRSTKLEDSAMYFCARTRGQGASSEQFFGPGTRLTVL.

The gene calls are TRBV19 and TRBJ1-1; weak D call: TRBD1 (5 bases). With 3 bases removed from V and 3 bases from J, the gap between germline ends came to 17 bases. CDR1 and CDR2 from the germline V gene are LNHDA and SQIVND (reference sequence). This CDR3 spans 16 amino acids. CDR3 loop: CASSIGARAGDTEAFF. CDR3 bases: TGTGCCAGTAGTATTGGGGCCAGGGCTGGGGACACTGAAGCTTTCTTT.

This clone was counted a few times. The chain uses TRBV25-1 and TRBJ1-3; D gene unclear. V lost 5 bases and J 0 bases, leaving 17 bases between the germline ends. The CDR3 has 17 residues. Germline loops: CDR1 MGHDK, CDR2 SYGVNS. The CDR3 here is CASSPFAGGNSGNTIYF. The CDR3 region has the DNA TGTGCCAGCAGTCCATTCGCTGGAGGGAACTCTGGAAACACCATATATTTT.

This clone was detected only a few times. J is TRBJ2-7 and V is TRBV6-1, with no clear D. The germline gives CDR1 MNHNS, CDR2 SASEGT. The CDR3 contains 13 residues. Trimming took 4 bases from V and 2 from J, leaving 9 bases between them. CDR3 in amino acids: CASSVSRAYEQYF. The CDR3 nucleotides are TGTGCCAGCAGTGTCTCAAGAGCCTACGAGCAGTACTTC.

A word on this clone: Other DNA sequences of this sample code for an identical CDR3. The CDR3 sequence is CASSLSDTQYF. CDR3 DNA sequence: TGCGCCAGCAGCTTGTCGGATACGCAGTATTTT. The rearrangement joins TRBV5-1 to TRBJ2-3; D not certain. The CDR3 is made up of 11 amino acids. Trimming removed 1 base from V and 6 bases from J, with 3 bases in between. Germline CDR1 is SGHRS and CDR2 is YFSETQ.

This clone has just a few counts. This rearrangement joins TRBV27 to TRBJ2-5, with 9 positions matching TRBD2. Germline CDR1 and CDR2: MNHEY and SMNVEV (reference sequence). With V trimmed by 3 bases and J by 7 bases, 0 bases remained unmatched. The CDR3 totals 12 residues. The CDR3 loop reads CASSLREGTQYF. CDR3 bases: TGTGCCAGCAGTTTGCGGGAGGGGACCCAGTACTTC.

The chain employs TRBV6-5 and TRBJ1-1; D is perhaps TRBD1 (5 bases). The CDR3 length is 16 residues. Germline CDR1 is MNHEY and CDR2 is SVGAGI. V lost 3 bases and J lost 2, with 16 bases in between. The CDR3 protein is CASSYWGRRFNTEAFF. The CDR3 DNA follows: TGTGCCAGCAGTTATTGGGGCAGAAGGTTTAACACTGAAGCTTTCTTT.

This clone was recorded a few times. Because the CDR3 is missing its conserved closing phenylalanine or tryptophan, this is likely a read error. Because the CDR3's place on the DNA is in doubt, the DNA is left out and the CDR3 is given as listed by TCRdb. CDR3 amino acids: CAWRRLLNNSPIHL. V and J are TRBV30 and TRBJ1-6. From its first to its last residue, the CDR3 has 14 amino acids. The V gene's germline CDR1 is GTSNPN and CDR2 SVGIG (reference sequence).

This clone appeared a few times. The chain has TRBV21-1 and TRBJ2-7; TRBD1 is the table's D call and was not checked against the DNA. TRBV21-1 is annotated as a pseudogene. The CDR3 loop spans 16 amino acids. The DNA of the CDR3 is TGTGCCAGCAGTCGAGGGGGGACAGGGCTAGTCTACGAGCAGTACTTC. This codes for CASSRGGTGLVYEQYF.

This chain uses TRBV18 with TRBJ2-7, with D perhaps TRBD2 (5 bases). Germline V gene sequence: CDR1 KGHSH, CDR2 LQKENI. The CDR3 length is 15 residues. V was trimmed by 2 bases and J by 0 bases, leaving 11 bases between them. The CDR3, as DNA: TGTGCCAGCTCACCATTCAGCGGAAGCTCCTACGAGCAGTACTTC. It yields the protein CASSPFSGSSYEQYF.

There are a few counts of this clone. The chain links TRBV7-3 to TRBJ1-2, with a tentative D call TRBD1 (5 bases). V lost 5 bases and J lost 0, with 16 bases in between. This CDR3 comprises 16 residues. Germline-derived CDR1 and CDR2 are SGHTA and FQGTGA. CDR3 sequence: CASSRGGGEANYGYTF. Here the CDR3 DNA reads TGTGCCAGCAGCCGCGGCGGGGGGGAAGCTAACTATGGCTACACCTTC.

The chain combines TRBV6-1 with TRBJ1-2; D uncertain. Germline-derived CDR1 and CDR2 are MNHNS and SASEGT. This CDR3 is 14 amino acids long. The V gene lost 3 bases and the J gene lost 3 bases, with 11 bases spanning the gap. The CDR3 loop is CASSDRTADYGYTF. DNA for the CDR3: TGTGCCAGCAGTGACCGAACAGCGGACTATGGCTACACCTTC.

V is TRBV7-3 and J is TRBJ2-1; 9 nucleotides align to TRBD2. With 1 base clipped from V and 7 bases from J, the junction kept 8 bases outside the gene matches. The CDR3 consists of 16 residues. Germline-derived CDR1 and CDR2 are SGHTA and FQGTGA. The CDR3 DNA sequence: TGTGCCAGCAGCTTAAGAGCGGGGGGTATGGGGAATGAGCAGTTCTTC. Its translation: CASSLRAGGMGNEQFF.

The chain uses TRBV2 and TRBJ2-1; D may be TRBD2 (6 bases). The CDR3 consists of 17 residues. The V end was cut by 3 bases, the J end by 0 bases, with 15 bases between. The V gene's germline CDR1 is SNHLY and CDR2 FYNNEI. CDR3 region: CASSDRAGGVSYNEQFF. The CDR3 DNA sequence: TGTGCCAGCAGTGATAGAGCGGGTGGGGTCTCCTACAATGAGCAGTTCTTC.

This clone was seen a handful of times. The V gene is TRBV6-1, the J gene TRBJ1-2; D is perhaps TRBD1 (5 bases). CDR3 size: 12 residues. Germline CDR1 reads MNHNS; CDR2 reads SASEGT. V lost 8 bases and J lost 7, with 14 bases in between. CDR3 in DNA: TGTGCCAGCGGACAAGAAGTGACTGGCTACACCTTC. This translates into CASGQEVTGYTF.

This clone was seen a few times. The chain recombines TRBV9 with TRBJ2-6; D is possibly TRBD2 (7 bases). The CDR3 sequence is 19 residues long. V lost 1 base and J 0 bases, leaving 17 bases between the germline ends. In germline, CDR1 is SGDLS, CDR2 YYNGEE. CDR3 sequence (DNA): TGTGCCAGCAGCGTAAACCCGAGGGGGGGAGTCTCTGGGGCCAACGTCCTGACTTTC. Its translation: CASSVNPRGGVSGANVLTF.

The chain carries TRBV30 and TRBJ1-2, with D possibly being TRBD1 (5 bases). This CDR3 comprises 14 residues. Deletions cut 6 bases from V and 4 bases from J, with 18 bases between. Germline V CDR1 and CDR2: GTSNPN, SVGIG (reference sequence). The CDR3 here is CACLGKGLGYGYTF. CDR3 DNA: TGTGCCTGCCTCGGTAAGGGGCTTGGCTATGGCTACACCTTC.

This clone turned up a few times. V gene TRBV5-6 combines with J gene TRBJ2-3; perhaps TRBD2 as D (6 bases). Trimming took off 1 base at V and 2 bases at J, with 11 bases between the two ends. The CDR3 consists of 15 residues. Germline V lookup: CDR1 SGHDT, CDR2 YYEEEE. CDR3 DNA: TGTGCCAGCAGCTTGAAGCGGGCCCTCACAGATACGCAGTATTTT. Encoded protein: CASSLKRALTDTQYF. Full variable domain (rest looked up from reference TRBV5-6 and TRBJ2-3): DAGVTQSPTHLIKTRGQQVTLRCSPKSGHDTVSWYQQALGQGPQFIFQYYEEEERQRGNFPDRFSGHQFPNYSSELNVNALLLGDSALYLCASSLKRALTDTQYFGPGTRLTVL.